This is a list of T cell receptor beta chains from one sample in a study of shared clonotypes between healthy human individuals. Profiled with immunoSEQ multiplex PCR; TCRdb holds only in-frame clones, not every one. The table shows about 490,000 clones, with around 78% occurring only once. The material sequenced was PBMCs. Source of these receptors: a middle-aged woman in good health. Some clones in this sample may be carry-over from other donors' samples. The CDR3 runs from the conserved cysteine through the conserved F or W. The D gene is left open where the match is weak. Expanded clones get a size class; other rows say once, few or many, or leave the size out.

d_call: -
j_call: TRBJ2-5
v_call: TRBV15
clone_size: few
cdr3_aa: CATSRDLGAEETQYF
cdr3_nt: TGTGCCACCAGCAGAGATCTGGGGGCTGAGGAGACCCAGTACTTC

d_call: -
j_call: TRBJ2-1
v_call: TRBV18
clone_size: -
cdr3_aa: CASSPIGEQFF
cdr3_nt: TGTGCCAGCTCCCCGATAGGTGAGCAGTTCTTC

d_call: -
j_call: TRBJ1-1
v_call: TRBV28
clone_size: -
cdr3_aa: CASSLPPPGHTNTEAFF
cdr3_nt: TGTGCCAGCAGTTTACCACCGCCGGGACATACGAACACTGAAGCTTTCTTT

d_call: TRBD1
j_call: TRBJ2-5
v_call: TRBV28
clone_size: once
cdr3_aa: CASSGGGTGTQQETQYF
cdr3_nt: TGTGCCAGCAGTGGTGGGGGGACAGGAACACAACAAGAGACCCAGTACTTC

d_call: TRBD2
j_call: TRBJ2-2
v_call: TRBV6-1
clone_size: -
cdr3_aa: CASSEFIWLGTSGANTGELFF
cdr3_nt: TGTGCCAGCAGTGAATTTATATGGCTAGGTACTAGCGGGGCGAACACCGGGGAGCTGTTTTTT

d_call: TRBD1
j_call: TRBJ2-7
v_call: TRBV5-1
clone_size: -
cdr3_aa: CASSLAGTGGDEQYF
cdr3_nt: TGCGCCAGCAGCTTGGCCGGGACAGGGGGCGACGAGCAGTACTTC

d_call: -
j_call: TRBJ2-5
v_call: TRBV28
clone_size: -
cdr3_aa: CASRNSLVKTQYF
cdr3_nt: TGTGCCAGCAGAAACTCCCTCGTGAAGACCCAGTACTTC

d_call: -
j_call: TRBJ2-7
v_call: TRBV11-2
clone_size: few
cdr3_aa: CASSLVAEQYF
cdr3_nt: TGTGCCAGCAGCTTAGTAGCCGAGCAGTACTTC

d_call: -
j_call: TRBJ2-7
v_call: TRBV25-1
clone_size: -
cdr3_aa: CASSDSARNPNPTYEQYF
cdr3_nt: TGTGCCAGCAGTGATTCGGCCCGGAACCCGAACCCTACCTACGAGCAGTACTTC

d_call: -
j_call: TRBJ2-1
v_call: TRBV18
clone_size: -
cdr3_aa: CASSLTQQGGMASSYNEQFF
cdr3_nt: TGTGCCAGCTCACTTACCCAACAGGGGGGGATGGCGAGCTCCTACAATGAGCAGTTCTTC

d_call: -
j_call: TRBJ2-7
v_call: TRBV28
clone_size: -
cdr3_aa: CASSGHDPGRRYYEQYF
cdr3_nt: TGTGCCAGCAGTGGACACGATCCGGGACGCCGGTACTACGAGCAGTACTTC